The 19 T cell receptor beta chains given below trace back to one sample, sequenced in a study of shared clonotypes between healthy human individuals. Here immunoSEQ multiplex PCR was the method, and the copy in TCRdb shows in-frame clones only, minus some. Of 2 million to 3 million clones in the sample, approximately 94% were seen once. The sequencing input was naive CD4+ T cells sorted from blood. Subset given: CD45RA+ positively selected. The receptors shown here come from a young man in good health.

This chain joins TRBV25-1 and TRBJ1-4; D unclear. Per the germline V gene, CDR1 is MGHDK and CDR2 is SYGVNS. Trimming shortened V by 6 bases and J by 8 bases, and 16 bases separated the two germline ends. The CDR3 runs 14 residues. DNA for the CDR3: TGTGCCAGCAGCAGAGCGGTCCGGGAAGAAAAACTGTTTTTT. Its translation: CASSRAVREEKLFF.

The CDR3 coding sequence is TGTGCCAGCAGCTTGGCCAACCAATACGTCTCCTACGAGCAGTACTTC. It translates to CASSLANQYVSYEQYF. This chain joins TRBV5-4 and TRBJ2-7; D uncertain. This CDR3 contains 16 residues. V lost 0 bases, J lost 0 bases, and 13 bases lay in between. Germline CDR1 is SGHNT and CDR2 is YYREEE (reference sequence).

V is TRBV10-1 and J is TRBJ2-1, with 8 bases identical to TRBD1. Looked up from germline, CDR1 is WNHNN and CDR2 is SYGVQD (reference sequence). Trimming cost V 6 bases and J 4 bases; bases outside gene matches: 14. The CDR3 sequence is 17 residues long. The CDR3 here is CASSDVPGTGTYNEQFF. For the CDR3, the DNA is TGCGCCAGCAGCGATGTCCCCGGGACAGGAACATACAATGAGCAGTTCTTC.

This chain joins TRBV6-5 and TRBJ1-3, with D hard to call. Germline V gives CDR1 MNHEY, CDR2 SVGAGI. The CDR3 is made up of 14 amino acids. V was shortened by 5 bases and J by 0 bases, with 8 bases between the two germline ends. CDR3: CASSPGSSGNTIYF. The CDR3, as DNA: TGTGCCAGCAGTCCAGGAAGCTCTGGAAACACCATATATTTT.

The V and J genes are TRBV4-2 and TRBJ2-2; D is unclear. The CDR3 spans 15 residues. Germline V lookup: CDR1 LGHNA, CDR2 YNFKEQ. Trimming cost V 4 bases and J 1 base, with 10 bases left between them. Here the CDR3 DNA reads TGTGCCAGCAGCCCGGATCGGTGGAACACCGGGGAGCTGTTTTTT. Residues: CASSPDRWNTGELFF.

The chain combines TRBV5-4 with TRBJ2-3, with 10 positions matching TRBD2. J gave up 5 bases and V 1 base, and 10 bases lay outside the gene matches. The germline V gene has CDR1 SGHNT and CDR2 YYREEE (reference sequence). The CDR3 spans 17 residues. CDR3 in DNA: TGTGCCAGCAGCTTGAGCCCCAGCGGGGGGGTAGAAGATACGCAGTATTTT. Translated: CASSLSPSGGVEDTQYF.

As to this clone: The germline gene is not matched at one end of the junction; a read error may be the cause. At the DNA level, this CDR3 is encoded by other sequences in the same sample as well. The rearrangement uses TRBV5-4 and TRBJ2-2; 9 bases map to TRBD1. The CDR3 length is 14 residues. Germline V gene sequence: CDR1 SGHNT, CDR2 YYREEE (reference sequence). CDR3: CASSLDRGTGELFF. CDR3 nucleotide sequence: TGTGCCAGCAGTTTGGACAGGGGCACCGGGGAGCTGTTTTTT.

The rearrangement joins TRBV7-8 to TRBJ1-3, with D maybe TRBD1 (5 bases). V was trimmed by 5 bases and J by 11 bases, leaving 19 bases between them. The CDR3 runs to 14 residues. Germline lookup yields CDR1 SGHVS and CDR2 FQNEAQ. Written as DNA, the CDR3 is TGTGCCAGCAGCGTTGGACAATTGGGTTCTTCCATATATTTT. This encodes CASSVGQLGSSIYF.

The V gene is TRBV6-6, the J gene TRBJ2-7; no definite D call. This CDR3 has 11 residues. CDR1 and CDR2 (germline): MNHNY, SVGAGI (reference sequence). Trimming shortened V by 5 bases and J by 7 bases, and 9 bases separated the two germline ends. The CDR3 is CASSVAEEQYF. In nucleotides, the CDR3 is TGTGCCAGCAGTGTTGCGGAAGAGCAGTACTTC.

This chain connects TRBV11-3 to TRBJ2-1; D may be TRBD1 (5 bases). Trimming took off 2 bases at V and 1 base at J, with 18 bases between the two ends. This CDR3 spans 18 amino acids. Germline-derived CDR1 and CDR2 are SGHNT and YENEEA. CDR3 sequence reads: CASSLRRGKRISYNEQFF. The DNA of the CDR3 is TGTGCCAGCAGCTTACGTAGGGGTAAAAGGATTTCCTACAATGAGCAGTTCTTC. The full variable domain, completed using reference TRBV11-3 and TRBJ2-1, is EAGVVQSPRYKIIEKKQPVAFWCNPISGHNTLYWYLQNLGQGPELLIRYENEEAVDDSQLPKDRFSAERLKGVDSTLKIQPAELGDSAVYLCASSLRRGKRISYNEQFFGPGTRLTVL.

The chain employs TRBV28 and TRBJ1-5, with D possibly matching TRBD1 (5 bases). The length of the CDR3 is 18 residues. V gave up 5 bases and J gave up 0 bases, with 20 bases separating them. Germline CDR1 is MDHEN and CDR2 is SYDVKM. The CDR3 reads CASSRDKGRDYSNQPQHF. CDR3 nucleotide sequence: TGTGCCAGCAGTCGCGACAAGGGGAGAGACTATAGCAATCAGCCCCAGCATTTT.

Only one count was recorded for this clone. The chain uses TRBV5-4 and TRBJ2-3; D gene ambiguous. The CDR3 length is 15 residues. Trimming cost V 1 base and J 2 bases, with 11 bases left between them. Looked up from germline, CDR1 is SGHNT and CDR2 is YYREEE (reference sequence). The CDR3 nucleotides are TGTGCCAGCAGCTTGCGCTACGGAGTCACAGATACGCAGTATTTT. Translation: CASSLRYGVTDTQYF.

The count of this clone is one. The CDR3 region has the DNA TGCGCCAGCAGCCAAGAAAGGGGGAGCGCAGGGGGAAATGAAAAACTGTTTTTT. Its protein is CASSQERGSAGGNEKLFF. V gene TRBV4-1 combines with J gene TRBJ1-4; 7 bases are a match to TRBD1. The ends lost 0 bases at V and 5 bases at J; junction bases unmatched: 12. From germline, CDR1 is MGHRA and CDR2 YSYEKL. This CDR3 contains 18 residues.

This chain joins TRBV15 and TRBJ2-1, with no clear D. V was cut by 6 bases and J by 5 bases, with 5 bases left in between. The CDR3 totals 11 residues. Per germline, CDR1 LNHNV and CDR2 YYDKDF (reference sequence). The CDR3: CATRLNNEQFF. The CDR3 nucleotides read TGTGCCACCAGATTAAACAATGAGCAGTTCTTC.

The CDR3 DNA is TGCGCCAGCAGCCCAACCTTACTTCCCGGGGGGGCGGAGACCCAGTACTTC. Its translation is CASSPTLLPGGAETQYF. The chain has TRBV5-1 and TRBJ2-5, with 8 bases identical to TRBD2. Germline CDR1 is SGHRS and CDR2 is YFSETQ. Trimming cost V 4 bases and J 5 bases; bases outside gene matches: 16. This CDR3 contains 17 residues.

The gene calls are TRBV19 and TRBJ1-4, with no clear D. V was shortened by 1 base and J by 8 bases, with 11 bases between the two germline ends. The CDR3 loop spans 14 amino acids. CDR1 and CDR2 from the germline V gene are LNHDA and SQIVND (reference sequence). CDR3 sequence reads: CASSIGQTTEKLFF. In DNA form, the CDR3 reads TGTGCCAGTAGTATAGGGCAGACGACCGAAAAACTGTTTTTT.

The chain has TRBV15 and TRBJ1-6, with TRBD1 matching over 7 bases. CDR1 is LNHNV, CDR2 YYDKDF, per germline (reference sequence). The V and J ends lost 0 bases and 11 bases, in that order; junction bases with no gene match: 4. The CDR3 consists of 14 residues. CDR3 sequence (DNA): TGTGCCACCAGCAGAGAAGGGGACAGTCCACCCCTCCACTTT. This encodes CATSREGDSPPLHF.

V usage is TRBV6-1 and J usage is TRBJ2-7; D might be TRBD2 (6 bases). This CDR3 has 14 amino acids. The germline V and J ends were trimmed by 7 bases and 1 base, with 14 bases remaining between them. Germline V gives CDR1 MNHNS, CDR2 SASEGT. CDR3 sequence: CASTAGWNSYEQYF. CDR3 sequence (DNA): TGTGCCAGCACCGCGGGATGGAATTCCTACGAGCAGTACTTC.

This chain uses TRBV5-1 with TRBJ2-2; perhaps D is TRBD1 or TRBD2 (6 bases each). The V end was cut by 4 bases, the J end by 5 bases, with 15 bases between. There are 15 residues in the CDR3. The germline V gene encodes CDR1 SGHRS and CDR2 YFSETQ. CDR3 in amino acids: CASSGGPSQTGELFF. The CDR3 DNA is TGCGCCAGCAGCGGGGGGCCAAGCCAAACCGGGGAGCTGTTTTTT.